This T cell receptor beta chain emerged from a study of graft-versus-host responses after intestinal transplantation. Study details: Anti-thymocyte globulin served as induction for all recipients, who then took tacrolimus and steroids for about three years.

Generated by immunoSEQ multiplex PCR, the TCRdb table keeps only in-frame clones and is missing some. This table has fewer than 120,000 clones, about 94% appearing once. Points on this clone: Its antigen is not known.

V was shortened by 6 bases and J by 1 base, with 12 bases between the two germline ends. The germline V gene has CDR1 MNHEY and CDR2 SVGAGI. The CDR3 sequence is 14 residues long. Study findings and constraints: Clonal ratios of graft-versus-host to host-versus-graft in allografts were high for patients exhibiting graft-donor T cell macrochimerism. Recipient-marrow GvH clones were detected, some having first appeared in ileum or blood.

V usage is TRBV6-5 and J usage is TRBJ1-1, with a possible D match to TRBD1 (6 bases). This TCR derives from a human donor who received an intestinal transplant. Sequences were derived from unstimulated CD8+ T cells sorted from spleen or lymph node cells, sampled before intestinal transplant. The CDR3 DNA reads TGTGCCAGCAGGGTCCGGGACACGAACACTGAAGCTTTCTTT. Translation gives CASRVRDTNTEAFF.